This entry lists 30 T cell receptor beta chains sequenced from one sample in a study of cytomegalovirus exposure and HLA in healthy donors. With 60 Vbeta and 13 Jbeta primers, the PCR was carried out. Using immunoSEQ multiplex PCR, the repertoire was profiled, and TCRdb retains in-frame clones only, with some absent. The data include just over 200,000 clones; the top ten clones carry 0.9% to 1.4%. Sequencing used PBMCs. These receptors were obtained from a girl aged 2-9 years in good health and CMV-seropositive.

The rearrangement links TRBV2 to TRBJ1-1; 8 bases map to TRBD1. CDR1 and CDR2 (germline): SNHLY, FYNNEI. The CDR3 runs to 14 residues. Germline trimming cut 6 bases from V and 5 bases from J; bases unmatched to any gene: 8. CDR3 residues: CASSAGGGKTEAFF. CDR3 in DNA: TGTGCCAGCAGCGCAGGGGGCGGAAAAACTGAAGCTTTCTTT.

The CDR3 coding sequence is TGTGCCAGCAGCTTTTACTCCCACCGACAGGGGGGCTATGGCTACACCTTC. Its protein is CASSFYSHRQGGYGYTF. The chain couples TRBV7-2 to TRBJ1-2; 9 bases are shared with TRBD1. The CDR3 has 17 amino acids. Germline V gives CDR1 SGHTA, CDR2 FQGNSA. V was pared by 3 bases and J by 4 bases, with 12 bases of the junction left unmatched.

The chain couples TRBV5-6 to TRBJ1-4; perhaps TRBD1 as D (5 bases). The V gene's germline CDR1 is SGHDT and CDR2 YYEEEE. V was cut by 0 bases and J by 6 bases, with 12 bases left in between. This CDR3 contains 15 residues. The CDR3 nucleotides read TGTGCCAGCAGCTTGGCAGGCCAGGGCCATGAAAAACTGTTTTTT. Protein product: CASSLAGQGHEKLFF. The full variable domain, its missing parts supplied by reference TRBV5-6 and TRBJ1-4, is DAGVTQSPTHLIKTRGQQVTLRCSPKSGHDTVSWYQQALGQGPQFIFQYYEEEERQRGNFPDRFSGHQFPNYSSELNVNALLLGDSALYLCASSLAGQGHEKLFFGSGTQLSVL.

V is TRBV7-9 and J is TRBJ1-5; D uncertain. This CDR3 spans 16 amino acids. Trimming pared 2 bases from V and 2 bases from J, leaving 13 bases between. Germline CDR1 reads SEHNR; CDR2 reads FQNEAQ (reference sequence). The CDR3 coding sequence is TGTGCCAGCAGCTTAATCGGCCGGGGAGGCAATCAGCCCCAGCATTTT. Its translation: CASSLIGRGGNQPQHF.

The CDR3 sequence: CSVELAGARFEQFF. The CDR3 bases are TGCAGCGTAGAACTAGCGGGGGCTAGGTTTGAGCAGTTCTTC. The rearrangement links TRBV29-1 to TRBJ2-1; 11 bases agree with TRBD2. Trimming took 6 bases from V and 9 from J; bases not matched to a gene: 10. The CDR3 runs to 14 residues. Germline CDR1 is SQVTM and CDR2 is ANQGSEA.

This chain connects TRBV28 to TRBJ1-4; D is perhaps TRBD1 (6 bases). V lost 6 bases, J lost 5 bases, and 13 bases lay in between. The CDR3 runs 14 residues. CDR1 and CDR2 from the germline V gene are MDHEN and SYDVKM. The CDR3 loop reads CASRAGQGNEKLFF. In nucleotides, the CDR3 is TGTGCCAGCAGAGCCGGTCAGGGGAATGAAAAACTGTTTTTT.

With respect to this clone: The junction and the germline gene differ at one end; a read error may be behind it. The rearrangement joins TRBV7-9 to TRBJ1-4; 7 nucleotides align to TRBD1. The germline CDR1 and CDR2 sequences are SEHNR and FQNEAQ (reference sequence). The CDR3 extends over 12 amino acids. The chain's CDR3 is CACSLGRDSPSF. Here the CDR3 DNA reads TGTGCCTGCAGCTTGGGACGGGACAGTCCAAGTTTT.

The chain uses TRBV2 and TRBJ1-1, with 8 nucleotides matching TRBD1. Germline CDR1 is SNHLY and CDR2 is FYNNEI. The V segment lost 7 bases and the J segment 2 bases; nucleotides outside the gene matches: 6. The CDR3 sequence is 14 residues long. CDR3 coding DNA: TGTGCCAGCACCCTACAGGGGGGAAACACTGAAGCTTTCTTT. Amino acid sequence: CASTLQGGNTEAFF. Filled out from reference TRBV2 and TRBJ1-1, the complete variable domain reads EPEVTQTPSHQVTQMGQEVILRCVPISNHLYFYWYRQILGQKVEFLVSFYNNEISEKSEIFDDQFSVERPDGSNFTLKIRSTKLEDSAMYFCASTLQGGNTEAFFGQGTRLTVV.

The chain has TRBV27 and TRBJ1-4, with 7 bases matching TRBD1. This CDR3 comprises 19 residues. Trimming at V came to 5 bases and at J to 3 bases, leaving 18 bases not matched to a gene. Germline V gives CDR1 MNHEY, CDR2 SMNVEV (reference sequence). The CDR3, as DNA: TGTGCCAGCAGTATCGGGACAGAAGAGGACCCGTCAGCTAATGAAAAACTGTTTTTT. It yields the protein CASSIGTEEDPSANEKLFF.

The DNA for the CDR3 is TGTGCCAGCAGCCCCGCCAGCGGCTACGAGCAGTACTTC. Protein sequence: CASSPASGYEQYF. This chain uses TRBV7-9 with TRBJ2-7; D is possibly TRBD2 (5 bases). Germline assignment: CDR1 SEHNR and CDR2 FQNEAQ (reference sequence). Trimming stripped 5 bases from V and 3 bases from J, with 11 bases between. The CDR3 is 13 residues long.

This CDR3 reads CASSNTKVPGELFF. The CDR3 nucleotides read TGTGCCAGTAGTAATACAAAAGTCCCCGGGGAGCTGTTTTTT. The chain combines TRBV19 with TRBJ2-2; no firm D call. Germline-derived CDR1 and CDR2 are LNHDA and SQIVND (reference sequence). V lost 4 bases, J lost 6 bases, and 12 bases lay in between. The CDR3 is made up of 14 amino acids.

The chain uses TRBV4-2 and TRBJ2-3; no firm D call. The V end was cut by 0 bases, the J end by 1 base, with 8 bases between. The CDR3 is made up of 15 amino acids. CDR1 is LGHNA and CDR2 is YNFKEQ in the germline V gene. As DNA, the CDR3 is TGTGCCAGCAGCCAAGAGGCCTTTGGCACAGATACGCAGTATTTT. Encoded protein: CASSQEAFGTDTQYF.

This sequence joins TRBV2 and TRBJ2-7; the match to TRBD2 covers 7 bases. Germline CDR1 is SNHLY and CDR2 is FYNNEI. The V segment lost 5 bases and the J segment 2 bases; nucleotides outside the gene matches: 9. CDR3 length equals 15 residues. This CDR3 reads CASSPGGVGTYEQYF. CDR3 bases: TGTGCCAGCAGTCCTGGGGGGGTAGGGACCTACGAGCAGTACTTC.

V and J are TRBV27 and TRBJ1-5; no firm D call. Germline assignment: CDR1 MNHEY and CDR2 SMNVEV (reference sequence). The CDR3 runs 13 residues. Deletions cut 5 bases from V and 7 bases from J, with 12 bases between. CDR3 DNA: TGTGCCAGCAGTATCGGACTTGGCCAGCCCCAGCATTTT. Amino acids: CASSIGLGQPQHF.

The rearrangement joins TRBV14 to TRBJ1-1; TRBD1 aligns across 7 bases. V was pared by 0 bases and J by 7 bases, with 11 bases of the junction left unmatched. The length of the CDR3 is 16 residues. Germline V gene sequence: CDR1 SGHDN, CDR2 FVKESK. CDR3 in amino acids: CASSQEPGQINLEAFF. CDR3 sequence (DNA): TGTGCCAGCAGCCAAGAGCCGGGACAGATAAACCTTGAAGCTTTCTTT. Supplemented by reference TRBV14 and TRBJ1-1, the full variable domain reads EAGVTQFPSHSVIEKGQTVTLRCDPISGHDNLYWYRRVMGKEIKFLLHFVKESKQDESGMPNNRFLAERTGGTYSTLKVQPAELEDSGVYFCASSQEPGQINLEAFFGQGTRLTVV.

J is TRBJ2-7 and V is TRBV27; 8 bases line up with TRBD2. J was trimmed by 6 bases and V by 5 bases; bases with no gene match: 12. This CDR3 region has 15 residues. Germline V gene lookup returns CDR1 MNHEY and CDR2 SMNVEV (reference sequence). The CDR3 DNA is TGTGCCAGCAGTCGCTCCGGACTAGCTCCCTTCGAGCAGTACTTC. It encodes CASSRSGLAPFEQYF.

The CDR3 region has the DNA TGCAGCGTTGAAGACACGGACAGTCCAAGACCCTATGGCTACACCTTC. This codes for CSVEDTDSPRPYGYTF. The chain joins TRBV29-1 to TRBJ1-2, with D possibly being TRBD1 (6 bases). Germline lookup yields CDR1 SQVTM and CDR2 ANQGSEA. The CDR3 totals 16 residues. V was cut by 0 bases and J by 4 bases, with 18 bases left in between.

About this clone: Other DNA sequences in the sample encode the same CDR3. The V call is TRBV5-1, the J call TRBJ2-7; TRBD2 matches 8 bases. Looked up from germline, CDR1 is SGHRS and CDR2 is YFSETQ. Unmatched junction bases numbered 4, after V lost 4 bases and J lost 4 bases. CDR3 length: 13 residues. The CDR3 DNA is TGCGCCAGCAGCCCCCCGGGAGGGTACGAGCAGTACTTC. Its protein product is CASSPPGGYEQYF.

The chain combines TRBV6-4 with TRBJ1-1, with D perhaps matching TRBD1 (5 bases). This CDR3 has 14 residues. Germline V CDR1 and CDR2: MRHNA, SNTAGT. Trimming pared 5 bases from V and 0 bases from J, leaving 10 bases between. This CDR3 reads CASSRDRLNTEAFF. CDR3 coding DNA: TGTGCCAGCAGTCGAGACAGACTGAACACTGAAGCTTTCTTT.

The V call is TRBV28, the J call TRBJ2-2; D remains unclear. Between the trimmed V and J ends, which lost 3 bases and 3 bases, there was a span of 11 bases. This CDR3 contains 15 residues. CDR1 and CDR2 from the germline V gene are MDHEN and SYDVKM. The CDR3 region has the DNA TGTGCCAGCAGTTTCGGTGATCTGGACACCGGGGAGCTGTTTTTT. Amino acids: CASSFGDLDTGELFF.

V gene TRBV5-1 combines with J gene TRBJ2-3, with 10 bases matching TRBD2. Germline lookup yields CDR1 SGHRS and CDR2 YFSETQ. The CDR3 loop spans 18 amino acids. The ends lost 0 bases at V and 4 bases at J; junction bases unmatched: 11. The CDR3 reads CASSLVWASGSRSDTQYF. CDR3 DNA sequence: TGCGCCAGCAGCTTGGTTTGGGCTAGCGGGAGTCGGTCAGATACGCAGTATTTT.

The chain combines TRBV2 with TRBJ2-3; 7 bases fit TRBD2. This CDR3 has 13 residues. Germline lookup yields CDR1 SNHLY and CDR2 FYNNEI. Trimming at V came to 6 bases and at J to 8 bases, leaving 8 bases not matched to a gene. Here the CDR3 reads CASSGGSGGTQYF. The CDR3 nucleotides read TGTGCCAGCAGCGGGGGATCGGGAGGTACGCAGTATTTT.

The chain combines TRBV28 with TRBJ1-3; a possible D gene is TRBD1 (5 bases). This CDR3 is 14 amino acids long. V dropped 2 bases and J dropped 3 bases, with 8 bases sitting between them. CDR1 MDHEN and CDR2 SYDVKM come from the germline V gene. Here the CDR3 reads CASSLRGIGNTIYF. The CDR3 DNA sequence: TGTGCCAGCAGTTTAAGGGGAATTGGAAACACCATATATTTT.

V usage is TRBV4-1 and J usage is TRBJ1-5; the D is unclear. The CDR3 contains 17 residues. Germline-derived CDR1 and CDR2 are MGHRA and YSYEKL. The V gene lost 0 bases and the J gene lost 1 base, with 13 bases spanning the gap. The CDR3 reads CASSQELGGSSNQPQHF. The CDR3 nucleotides are TGCGCCAGCAGCCAAGAGTTGGGAGGGAGCAGCAATCAGCCCCAGCATTTT.

The rearrangement joins TRBV29-1 to TRBJ1-4; D gene uncertain. The V and J ends lost 3 bases and 4 bases respectively, with 12 bases between them. Looked up from germline, CDR1 is SQVTM and CDR2 is ANQGSEA. This CDR3 comprises 14 residues. CDR3 sequence: CSVESESGNEKLFF. The CDR3, as DNA: TGCAGCGTTGAGTCCGAGTCGGGTAATGAAAAACTGTTTTTT. The variable domain in full, with the rest retrieved from reference TRBV29-1 and TRBJ1-4, is SAVISQKPSRDICQRGTSLTIQCQVDSQVTMMFWYRQQPGQSLTLIATANQGSEATYESGFVIDKFPISRPNLTFSTLTVSNMSPEDSSIYLCSVESESGNEKLFFGSGTQLSVL.

The chain has TRBV25-1 and TRBJ1-5; no clear D. The germline gives CDR1 MGHDK, CDR2 SYGVNS. Trimming removed 2 bases at V and 7 bases at J, with 15 bases between. The CDR3 is 15 amino acids. The CDR3 sequence: CASSEGGARGQPQHF. DNA for the CDR3: TGTGCCAGCAGTGAAGGTGGAGCGCGTGGCCAGCCCCAGCATTTT.

The gene calls are TRBV5-6 and TRBJ1-2; TRBD1 is a possible D gene (6 bases). V dropped 4 bases and J dropped 5 bases, with 21 bases sitting between them. CDR3 size: 16 residues. Germline V gives CDR1 SGHDT, CDR2 YYEEEE. The chain's CDR3 is CASSLMTGGLAYGYTF. In nucleotides, the CDR3 is TGTGCCAGCAGCCTAATGACAGGAGGATTAGCTTATGGCTACACCTTC.

The chain combines TRBV19 with TRBJ1-2; no clear D gene. Germline loops: CDR1 LNHDA, CDR2 SQIVND (reference sequence). This CDR3 contains 14 residues. Deletions cut 2 bases from V and 2 bases from J, with 9 bases between. DNA of the CDR3: TGTGCCAGTAGTATAAGCGGCAGAAACTATGGCTACACCTTC. Translating gives CASSISGRNYGYTF.

The rearrangement links TRBV27 to TRBJ1-1, with 7 bases matching TRBD1. Germline CDR1 is MNHEY and CDR2 is SMNVEV (reference sequence). The junction had 13 bases not matched to a gene; V was cut back by 3 bases and J by 0 bases. This CDR3 comprises 18 residues. This chain's CDR3 is CASSFRRGLDLMNTEAFF. CDR3 bases: TGTGCCAGCAGTTTTAGGAGGGGGCTTGACCTCATGAACACTGAAGCTTTCTTT.

CDR3 region: CASSVSHQGAWNTEAFF. As DNA, the CDR3 is TGTGCCAGCAGTGTATCCCATCAGGGGGCGTGGAACACTGAAGCTTTCTTT. V usage is TRBV6-1 and J usage is TRBJ1-1; 8 bases are shared with TRBD1. This CDR3 comprises 17 residues. CDR1 is MNHNS, CDR2 SASEGT, per germline. V gave up 4 bases and J gave up 1 base; unmatched junction bases: 11.